The source of this TCR beta chain is a study of T cell changes during pregnancy in multiple sclerosis. This CDR3 is built from 15 residues. Germline loops: CDR1 MDHEN, CDR2 SYDVKM. V was pared by 5 bases and J by 4 bases, with 5 bases of the junction left unmatched. The data were produced by immunoSEQ multiplex PCR, yet TCRdb's version contains in-frame clones alone and is incomplete. This table has under 110,000 clones, more than 80% appearing once. This specimen was peripheral blood, taken before pregnancy. The origin of this receptor is a female donor with multiple sclerosis, enrolled in a pregnancy study. The V call is TRBV28, the J call TRBJ2-7; 13 bases fit TRBD2. In DNA, the CDR3 is TGTGCCAGCAGTCCCGGGACTAGCGGGACTTACGAGCAGTACTTC. Protein: CASSPGTSGTYEQYF.